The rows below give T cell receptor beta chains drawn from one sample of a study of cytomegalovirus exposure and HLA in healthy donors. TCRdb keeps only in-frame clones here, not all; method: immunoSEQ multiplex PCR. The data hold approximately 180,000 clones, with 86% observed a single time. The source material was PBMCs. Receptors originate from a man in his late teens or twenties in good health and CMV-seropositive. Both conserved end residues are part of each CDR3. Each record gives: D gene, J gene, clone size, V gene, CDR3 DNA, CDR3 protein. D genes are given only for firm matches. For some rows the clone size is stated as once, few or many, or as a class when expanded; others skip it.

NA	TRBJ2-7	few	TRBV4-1	TGCGCCAGCAGCCCGACTGAGTGGCCGACCTACGAGCAGTACTTC	CASSPTEWPTYEQYF
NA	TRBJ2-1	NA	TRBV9	TGTGCCAGCAGCGCCTCGGCGGCCGCCCAGTTCTTC	CASSASAAAQFF
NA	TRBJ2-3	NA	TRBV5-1	TGCGCCAGCAGCTTGGCGGATACGCAGTATTTT	CASSLADTQYF
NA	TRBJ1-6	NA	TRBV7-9	TGTGCCAGCAGCTTAGGTAGCTCCTATAATTCACCCCTCCACTTT	CASSLGSSYNSPLHF
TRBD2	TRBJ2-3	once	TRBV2	TGTGCCAGCGGGCTAGCGGGGCAGTATTTT	CASGLAGQYF
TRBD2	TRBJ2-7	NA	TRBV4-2	TGTGCCAGCAGCCAATGGGGTGGGACTAGCGGGTACGAGCAGTACTTC	CASSQWGGTSGYEQYF
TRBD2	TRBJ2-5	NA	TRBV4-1	TGCGCCAGCAGCCAAGTAGCGGGAGAGACCCAGTACTTC	CASSQVAGETQYF
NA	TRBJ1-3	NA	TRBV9	TGTGCCAGCAGCGTAGCCCCCGCAGCGCTCTCTGGAAACACCATATATTTT	CASSVAPAALSGNTIYF
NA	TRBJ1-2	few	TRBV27	TGTGCCAGCAGCCACGGGGGAAACTATGGCTACACCTTC	CASSHGGNYGYTF
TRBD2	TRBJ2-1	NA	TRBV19	TGTGCCAGTAGTATATTGGTAGCGGGGGCTAACAATGAGCAGTTCTTC	CASSILVAGANNEQFF
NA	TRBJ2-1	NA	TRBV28	TGTGCCAGCAGAGTATCAGTTCCCCATGAGCAGTTCTTC	CASRVSVPHEQFF
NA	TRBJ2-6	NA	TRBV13	TGTGCCAGCAGCTTAGAAGCGGGACACCCAAACTCTGGGGCCAACGTCCTGACTTTC	CASSLEAGHPNSGANVLTF
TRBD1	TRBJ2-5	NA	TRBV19	TGTGCCAGTAGTACAGGACAGGGTGGAGAGACCCAGTACTTC	CASSTGQGGETQYF
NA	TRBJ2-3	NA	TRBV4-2	TGTGCCAGCAGCCAAGATGGGCGTGGGGGGGCCACAGATACGCAGTATTTT	CASSQDGRGGATDTQYF
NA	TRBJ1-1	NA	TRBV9	TGTGCCAGCAGTCCTTTTCCCGGGACAAAAGCTTTCTTT	CASSPFPGTKAFF
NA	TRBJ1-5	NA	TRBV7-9	TGTGCCAGCAGCCCATCTGAGCCGGGGGGGCCGAATCAGCCCCAGCATTTT	CASSPSEPGGPNQPQHF
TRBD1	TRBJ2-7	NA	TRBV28	TGTGCCAGCAGTCGACAGGGAGAAAGCTACGAGCAGTACTTC	CASSRQGESYEQYF
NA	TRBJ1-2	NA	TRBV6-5	TGTGCCAGCAGTCTGGGGCCACCGAACTATGGCTACACCTTC	CASSLGPPNYGYTF
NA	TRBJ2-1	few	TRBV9	TGTGCCAGCAGCGTAGGGGGGGTTCACTACAATGAGCAGTTCTTC	CASSVGGVHYNEQFF
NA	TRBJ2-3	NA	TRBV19	TGTGCCAGTAGTACCATCGGACGGCTAAGGACACACACAGATACGCAGTATTTT	CASSTIGRLRTHTDTQYF
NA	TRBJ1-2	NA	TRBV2	TGTGCCAGCAGTGCGGGATACTATGGCTACACCTTC	CASSAGYYGYTF
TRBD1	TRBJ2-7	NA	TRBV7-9	TGTGCCAGCAGCTTAGGGACAGGGCCTAACTACGAGCAGTACTTC	CASSLGTGPNYEQYF
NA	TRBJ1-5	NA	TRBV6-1	TGTGCCAGCATCCCCAGGCCCGGGGAAAATCAGCCCCAGCATTTT	CASIPRPGENQPQHF
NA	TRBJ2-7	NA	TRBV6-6	TGTGCCAGCAGTTACTCTTTCGACGAGCAGTACTTC	CASSYSFDEQYF
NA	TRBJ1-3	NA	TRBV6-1	TGTGCCAGCAGTGAACCCAGGCGGGGGCGGATTGGAAACACCATATATTTT	CASSEPRRGRIGNTIYF
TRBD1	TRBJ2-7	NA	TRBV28	TGTGCCAGCAACTTCAGGGGGATACAGTACTTC	CASNFRGIQYF
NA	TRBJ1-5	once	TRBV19	TGTGCCAGTACTTTGGAGGGTCGGGGCAATCAGCCCCAGCATTTT	CASTLEGRGNQPQHF
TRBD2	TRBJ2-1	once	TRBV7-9	TGTGCCAGCAGCTTAGGGGCGAGGACTAGCGGGAGGTCCTACAATGAGCAGTTCTTC	CASSLGARTSGRSYNEQFF
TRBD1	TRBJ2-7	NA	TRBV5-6	TGTGCCAGCAGCTTGGGACAGGGGATCTACGAGCAGTACTTC	CASSLGQGIYEQYF
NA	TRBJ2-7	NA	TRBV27	TGTGCCAGCAGTCTTGGGGCAGGCTACGAGCAGTACTTC	CASSLGAGYEQYF
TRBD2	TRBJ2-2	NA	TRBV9	TGTGCCAGCAGCCCCCGAGACGGGAGGCACACCGGGGAGCTGTTTTTT	CASSPRDGRHTGELFF
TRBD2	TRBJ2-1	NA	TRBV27	TGTGCCAGCAGTTTAGCCAGACTAGCGGGGGGATACAATGAGCAGTTCTTC	CASSLARLAGGYNEQFF
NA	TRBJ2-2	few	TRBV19	TGTGCCAGTAGTTGGGGGACACCAACCGGGGAGCTGTTTTTT	CASSWGTPTGELFF
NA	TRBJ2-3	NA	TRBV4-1	TGCGCCAGCAGCCGACTTGGGGGGACGGTGACAGATACGCAGTATTTT	CASSRLGGTVTDTQYF
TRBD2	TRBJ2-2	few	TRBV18	TGTGCCAGCTCACCTCTTTTGACTAGCGGGGGCTACCGAGAGCTGTTTTTT	CASSPLLTSGGYRELFF
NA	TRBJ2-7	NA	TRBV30	TGTGCCTGGAGTGTCCAGGGTGCCTACGAGCAGTACTTC	CAWSVQGAYEQYF
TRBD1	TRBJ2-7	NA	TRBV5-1	TGCGCCAGCAGCTTGCAGGGGGAATCGGACGAGCAGTACTTC	CASSLQGESDEQYF
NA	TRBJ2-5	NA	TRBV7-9	TGTGCCATCCTTTGGGGCGTACAAGAGACCCAGTACTTC	CAILWGVQETQYF
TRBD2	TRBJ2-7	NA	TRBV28	TGTGCCAGCACCTCGGGACTAGCGACCGAGCAGTACTTC	CASTSGLATEQYF
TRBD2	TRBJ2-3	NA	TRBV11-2	TGTGCCAGCAGCTTAGATCACCCAGCGGGGGGGTTAGATACGCAGTATTTT	CASSLDHPAGGLDTQYF
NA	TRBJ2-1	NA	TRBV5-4	TGTGCCAGCAGATCAGGGCCCGAGCAGTTCTTC	CASRSGPEQFF
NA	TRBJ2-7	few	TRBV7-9	TGTGCCAGCAGTCATCCAGGGGGGACCCTCGAGCAGTACTTC	CASSHPGGTLEQYF
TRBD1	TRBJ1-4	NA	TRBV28	TGTGCCAGCAGTTACAGGGGGGTGAATGAAAAACTGTTTTTT	CASSYRGVNEKLFF
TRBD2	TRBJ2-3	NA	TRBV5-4	TGTGCCAGCAACCTAGCGGGGGGTATAGATACGCAGTATTTT	CASNLAGGIDTQYF
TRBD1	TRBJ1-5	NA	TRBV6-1	TGTGCCAGCAGTGGGGGACAGGGCAGGCAGCCCCAGCATTTT	CASSGGQGRQPQHF
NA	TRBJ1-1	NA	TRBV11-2	TGTGCCAGCAGCGTCGGCACTGAAGCTTTCTTT	CASSVGTEAFF